The 6 T cell receptor beta chains below all came from one sample that was sequenced in a study of CD8+CD57+ T cells in acquired aplastic anemia. TCR beta VDJ combinations and CDR3 sequences were profiled from genomic DNA. TCRdb itself ran the reads through MiXCR, one entry per CDR3 protein. The sample has 260,000 or so distinct CDR3 sequences; approximately 86% are singletons. The patients chosen for sequencing had shown expansion of CD8+CD57+ cells (detected by flow cytometry). The sample consisted of sorted CD4+, CD8+, or CD8+CD57+ T cells (not recorded which) from PBMCs. The receptors here all came from a human donor with aplastic anemia.

The chain is built from TRBV5-1 and TRBJ1-2; D is unclear. Germline V CDR1 and CDR2: SGHRS, YFSETQ. V was cut by 7 bases and J by 5 bases, with 24 bases left in between. CDR3 length: 16 amino acids. The CDR3 spells CASENLPGGYRYGYTF. In DNA form, the CDR3 reads TGCGCCAGCGAAAATCTGCCGGGTGGCTACCGTTATGGCTACACCTTC.

V usage is TRBV20-1 and J usage is TRBJ2-5; 7 nucleotides agree with TRBD1. The V segment lost 3 bases and the J segment 4 bases; nucleotides outside the gene matches: 14. The germline CDR1 and CDR2 sequences are DFQATT and SNEGSKA (reference sequence). CDR3 length: 16 residues. The CDR3 loop is CSARGSRGQLRETQYF. CDR3 coding DNA: TGCAGTGCTAGGGGGAGTCGGGGACAGCTAAGAGAGACCCAGTACTTC.

About this clonotype itself: A junction end diverges from the germline sequence, so it may reflect a read error. The chain has TRBV7-9 and TRBJ2-3; 8 bases line up with TRBD2. The CDR3 has 14 amino acids. Germline V gene sequence: CDR1 SEHNR, CDR2 FQNEAQ (reference sequence). CDR3 DNA sequence: TGTGCCAGCAGCTTTGCGGGAGGTCCCGAGAGGCAGGATTTT. This encodes CASSFAGGPERQDF.

V and J are TRBV2 and TRBJ2-1; D not resolved. The last part of the DNA fits TRBJ2-7 better; the J call may be wrong. In germline, CDR1 is SNHLY, CDR2 FYNNEI. The CDR3 loop spans 15 amino acids. This chain's CDR3 is CASSDTRGTAYEQYF. CDR3 coding DNA: TGTGCCAGCAGTGATACCCGAGGAACGGCCTACGAGCAGTACTTC.

The genes are TRBV9 and TRBJ2-2; D not resolved. This CDR3 is built from 14 residues. V shed 3 bases and J shed 15 bases, with 21 bases lying between them. Per the germline V gene, CDR1 is SGDLS and CDR2 is YYNGEE. The CDR3: CASSGNDEQFVVFF. The CDR3 DNA reads TGTGCCAGCAGCGGAAACGATGAGCAGTTCGTCGTGTTTTTT.

As for this clonotype: One end of the junction is discordant with germline, which a read error may explain. The rearrangement uses TRBV7-9 and TRBJ2-5; the D is unclear. Germline CDR1 is SEHNR and CDR2 is FQNEAQ (reference sequence). The length of the CDR3 is 14 residues. In nucleotides, the CDR3 is TGTGCCACCAGCTGTAGCAGCGAACAAAGCAGTTATTCGTTC. As protein: CATSCSSEQSSYSF. Full variable domain (remainder filled in from reference TRBV7-9 and TRBJ2-5): DTGVSQNPRHKITKRGQNVTFRCDPISEHNRLYWYRQTLGQGPEFLTYFQNEAQLEKSRLLSDRFSAERPKGSFSTLEIQRTEQGDSAMYLCATSCSSEQSSYSFGPGTRLLVL.